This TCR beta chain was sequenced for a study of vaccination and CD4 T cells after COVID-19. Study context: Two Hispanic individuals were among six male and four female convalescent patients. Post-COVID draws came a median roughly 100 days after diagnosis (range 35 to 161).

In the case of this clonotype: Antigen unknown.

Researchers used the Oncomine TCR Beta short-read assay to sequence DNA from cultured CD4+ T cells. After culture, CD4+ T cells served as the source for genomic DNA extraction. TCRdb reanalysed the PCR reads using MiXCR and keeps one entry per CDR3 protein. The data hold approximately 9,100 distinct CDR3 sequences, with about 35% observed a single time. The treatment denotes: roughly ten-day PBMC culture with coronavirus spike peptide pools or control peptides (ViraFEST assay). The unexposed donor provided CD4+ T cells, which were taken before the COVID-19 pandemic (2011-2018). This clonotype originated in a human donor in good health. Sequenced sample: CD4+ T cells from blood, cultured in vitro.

The CDR3 sequence: CASSLVLGSYNEQFF. The DNA for the CDR3 is TGTGCCAGCAGCTTGGTTCTAGGCTCCTACAATGAGCAGTTCTTC. The J gene is TRBJ2-1, the V gene TRBV5-5, with D hard to call. This CDR3 region has 15 residues. The V and J ends lost 0 bases and 0 bases respectively, with 7 bases between them. Germline CDR1 SGHKS, CDR2 YYEKEE (reference sequence).